A single sample is the source of the 11 T cell receptor beta chains below, sequenced in a study of healthy donors' naive CD4 and CD8 T cells. Each TCR library used 450 to 600 ng of total RNA and a linear amplification protocol. TCRdb passed the reads through MiXCR, listing each CDR3 protein once. The sample gives 150,000 to 200,000 distinct CDR3 sequences, around 74% of which show up once; roughly 2.4% is in the top ten. The sequenced material came from naive CD4+ and CD8+ T cells sorted from blood, pooled from several donors. The receptors come from a pool of human donors in good health; the sample pools cells from several healthy donors.

The chain links TRBV5-1 to TRBJ1-2; D call uncertain. Germline values: CDR1 SGHRS, CDR2 YFSETQ. V was cut by 3 bases and J by 5 bases, with 8 bases left in between. The CDR3 has 12 residues. CDR3 nucleotides: TGCGCCAGCAGCTCCGAGCAGTATGGCTACACCTTC. It specifies CASSSEQYGYTF.

This chain links TRBV4-1 with TRBJ2-7; the D call may be TRBD1 or TRBD2 (5 bases each). Trimming took off 1 base at V and 1 base at J, with 14 bases between the two ends. The CDR3 loop spans 16 amino acids. In germline, CDR1 is MGHRA, CDR2 YSYEKL. The chain's CDR3 is CASSQASQGVSYEQYF. The CDR3 DNA reads as TGCGCCAGCAGCCAAGCCTCCCAGGGAGTTTCCTACGAGCAGTACTTC.

The V gene is TRBV5-1, the J gene TRBJ2-1; perhaps TRBD1 as D (6 bases). Trimming stripped 4 bases from V and 0 bases from J, with 17 bases between. Per the germline V gene, CDR1 is SGHRS and CDR2 is YFSETQ. The CDR3 sequence is 17 residues long. CDR3 region: CASSQGSTGSSYNEQFF. CDR3 in DNA: TGCGCCAGCAGCCAAGGAAGCACAGGGAGCTCCTACAATGAGCAGTTCTTC. Drawing the rest from reference TRBV5-1 and TRBJ2-1, the complete variable domain is KAGVTQTPRYLIKTRGQQVTLSCSPISGHRSVSWYQQTPGQGLQFLFEYFSETQRNKGNFPGRFSGRQFSNSRSEMNVSTLELGDSALYLCASSQGSTGSSYNEQFFGPGTRLTVL.

The genes are TRBV11-3 and TRBJ1-5; D gene unclear. CDR1 is SGHNT and CDR2 is YENEEA in the germline V gene. CDR3 length: 16 residues. V was clipped by 0 bases and J by 0 bases, with 9 bases between them. The chain's CDR3 is CASSLDLRYSNQPQHF. The CDR3 bases are TGTGCCAGCAGCTTAGATCTAAGGTATAGCAATCAGCCCCAGCATTTT.

The chain recombines TRBV6-5 with TRBJ2-7; 7 nucleotides match TRBD1. Germline V CDR1 and CDR2: MNHEY, SVGAGI. The CDR3 spans 14 residues. The V gene end was trimmed by 6 bases and the J gene end by 3 bases; junction bases not matched to a gene: 8. CDR3 DNA: TGTGCCAGCAGCAGATACCGGGACAGCTACGAGCAGTACTTC. It is translated as CASSRYRDSYEQYF.

The chain couples TRBV30 to TRBJ2-5; D may be TRBD2 (6 bases). This CDR3 region has 12 residues. V lost 5 bases, J lost 4 bases, and 11 bases lay in between. Germline lookup yields CDR1 GTSNPN and CDR2 SVGIG (reference sequence). The CDR3 spells CAWGLGGETQYF. CDR3 coding DNA: TGTGCCTGGGGCCTGGGAGGAGAGACCCAGTACTTC.

The chain couples TRBV30 to TRBJ1-1; D gene ambiguous. Germline assignment: CDR1 GTSNPN and CDR2 SVGIG (reference sequence). The CDR3 runs to 13 residues. Trimming pared 6 bases from V and 2 bases from J, leaving 13 bases between. CDR3 loop: CACFGYRNTEAFF. CDR3 bases: TGTGCCTGTTTCGGATATAGAAACACTGAAGCTTTCTTT.

The chain employs TRBV25-1 and TRBJ2-7; possibly TRBD1 or TRBD2 for D (5 bases each). CDR1 and CDR2 from the germline V gene are MGHDK and SYGVNS. The CDR3 length is 16 residues. Trimming took 4 bases from V and 5 from J, leaving 21 bases between them. CDR3 in amino acids: CASSGYDYGGSNEQYF. For the CDR3, the DNA is TGTGCCAGCAGTGGATATGATTATGGGGGTAGCAACGAGCAGTACTTC.

The rearrangement joins TRBV10-3 to TRBJ2-7; a possible D gene is TRBD2 (6 bases). V lost 4 bases and J lost 4, with 14 bases in between. Germline CDR1 and CDR2: ENHRY and SYGVKD. There are 14 residues in the CDR3. CDR3 coding DNA: TGTGCCATCAGTGCCGGCGGGACTTATTACGAGCAGTACTTC. Residues: CAISAGGTYYEQYF.

V gene TRBV29-1 combines with J gene TRBJ2-7, with 10 bases lining up with TRBD1. There are 14 residues in the CDR3. V shed 4 bases and J 2 bases; nucleotides not matched to a gene: 5. The germline CDR1 and CDR2 sequences are SQVTM and ANQGSEA. The CDR3: CSVATGTGAYEQYF. DNA of the CDR3: TGCAGCGTTGCAACCGGGACAGGGGCCTACGAGCAGTACTTC.

As regards this clonotype: A much larger clone differs from this one at a single base, so this may be a read error. V usage is TRBV29-1 and J usage is TRBJ1-2; TRBD1 aligns across 8 bases. CDR1 is SQVTM, CDR2 ANQGSEA, per germline. This CDR3 is built from 13 residues. The CDR3: CSARDGTGYGHTF. CDR3 bases: TGCAGCGCCAGAGACGGGACAGGTTATGGCCACACCTTC.